Listed below are T cell receptor beta chains from one sample, sequenced in a study of T cells in lung cancer brain metastases. Method: immunoSEQ multiplex PCR; TCRdb's copy keeps in-frame clones and lacks some. The data show approximately 5,100 clones, roughly 84% seen once. Input material: tumor tissue from a brain metastasis. The receptors originated from a man aged 50 or older with non-small cell lung cancer that had spread to the brain. CDR3s include the opening cysteine and the closing phenylalanine or tryptophan. Each record gives: D gene, clone size, J gene, V gene, CDR3 DNA, CDR3 protein. D genes are given only for firm matches. Not all rows give a size; the values are once, few, many and, for expanded clones, a class.

>TRBD1|NA|TRBJ2-4|TRBV5-4
TGTGCCAGCAGCTTGGACAGGGGCATTCAGTACTTC
CASSLDRGIQYF
>NA|NA|TRBJ2-1|TRBV9
TGTGCCAGCAGCGTAGTGGGGGCGCTCAACAATGAGCAGTTCTTC
CASSVVGALNNEQFF
>NA|NA|TRBJ1-2|TRBV2
TGTGCCAGCAGTGAATCAAGGTGGGGCTACACCTTC
CASSESRWGYTF
>NA|NA|TRBJ2-3|TRBV7-9
TGTGCCAGCAGCCCCATGGATACGCAGTATTTT
CASSPMDTQYF
>NA|few|TRBJ1-2|TRBV9
TGTGCCAGCAGCTTTGGACCTGACGCCTTC
CASSFGPDAF
>TRBD1|NA|TRBJ1-4|TRBV30
TGTGTCTGGGACAGCCTTAATGAAAAACTGTTTTTT
CVWDSLNEKLFF
>NA|NA|TRBJ2-5|TRBV5-4
TGTGCCAGCAGCGCCCAGGGGACCCAAGAGACCCAGTACTTC
CASSAQGTQETQYF
>NA|NA|TRBJ2-7|TRBV11-2
TGTGCCAGTAGCTTAGATCGTATAAGCAGCGGACCCTACGAGCAGTACTTC
CASSLDRISSGPYEQYF
>NA|few|TRBJ2-4|TRBV15
TGTGCCACCAGCACCCAGGGGGGGACAATAGCCAAAAACATTCAGTACTTC
CATSTQGGTIAKNIQYF
>NA|NA|TRBJ1-1|TRBV27
TGTGCCAGCAGCCGCAGGAGGCTGAACACTGAAGCTTTCTTT
CASSRRRLNTEAFF
>TRBD2|NA|TRBJ2-1|TRBV30
TGTGCCTGGATGGCAGCGGGGACCCATAATGAGCAGTTCTTC
CAWMAAGTHNEQFF
>NA|NA|TRBJ1-1|TRBV28
TGTGCCAGCTCCTTTAACACTGAAGCTTTCTTT
CASSFNTEAFF
>NA|NA|TRBJ2-5|TRBV7-2
TGTGCCAGCAACCTCGGGCGGAAGAGGGGGAAGGAGACCCAATACTTC
CASNLGRKRGKETQYF
>TRBD1|NA|TRBJ2-2|TRBV7-8
TGTGCCAGCAGCTACCAAAGGACAGGGGGCAGTTTGGCCGGGGAGCTGTTTTTT
CASSYQRTGGSLAGELFF